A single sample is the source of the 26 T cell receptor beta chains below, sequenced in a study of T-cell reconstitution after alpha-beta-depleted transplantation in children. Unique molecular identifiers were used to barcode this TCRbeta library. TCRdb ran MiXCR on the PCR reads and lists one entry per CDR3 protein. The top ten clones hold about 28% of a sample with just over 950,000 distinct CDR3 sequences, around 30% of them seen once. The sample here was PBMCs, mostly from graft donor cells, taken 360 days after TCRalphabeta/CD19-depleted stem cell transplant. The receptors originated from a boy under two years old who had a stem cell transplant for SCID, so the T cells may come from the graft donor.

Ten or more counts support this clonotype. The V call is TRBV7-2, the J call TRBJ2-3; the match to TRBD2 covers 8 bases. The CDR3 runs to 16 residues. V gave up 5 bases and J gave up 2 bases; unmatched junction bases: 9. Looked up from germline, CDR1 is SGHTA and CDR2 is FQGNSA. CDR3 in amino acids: CASSPRGGGTTDTQYF. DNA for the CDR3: TGTGCCAGCAGCCCCAGAGGCGGGGGGACCACAGATACGCAGTATTTT.

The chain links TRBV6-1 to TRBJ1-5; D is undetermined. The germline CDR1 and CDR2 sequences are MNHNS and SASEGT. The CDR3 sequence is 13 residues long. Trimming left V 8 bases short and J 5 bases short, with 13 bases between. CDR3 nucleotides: TGTGCCAGCTCACCTATGGATCATCAGCCCCAGCATTTT. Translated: CASSPMDHQPQHF.

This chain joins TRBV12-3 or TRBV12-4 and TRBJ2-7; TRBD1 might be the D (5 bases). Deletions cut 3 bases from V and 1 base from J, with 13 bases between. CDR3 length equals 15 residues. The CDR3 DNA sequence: TGTGCCAGCAGTTTTGGGGCGGATACTTCCTACGAGCAGTACTTC. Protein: CASSFGADTSYEQYF.

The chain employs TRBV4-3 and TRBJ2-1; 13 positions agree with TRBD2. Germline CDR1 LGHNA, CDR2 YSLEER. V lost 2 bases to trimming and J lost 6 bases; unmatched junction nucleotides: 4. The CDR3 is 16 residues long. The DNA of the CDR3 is TGCGCCAGCAGCCAACCGGGACTAGCGGGGACCAATGAGCAGTTCTTC. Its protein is CASSQPGLAGTNEQFF.

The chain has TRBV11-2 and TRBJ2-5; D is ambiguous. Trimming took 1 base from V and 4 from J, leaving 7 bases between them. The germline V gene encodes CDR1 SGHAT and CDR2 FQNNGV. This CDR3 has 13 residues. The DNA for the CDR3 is TGTGCCAGCAGCTTAGTTCCGAGAGAGACCCAGTACTTC. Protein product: CASSLVPRETQYF. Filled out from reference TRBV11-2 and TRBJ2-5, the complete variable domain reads EAGVAQSPRYKIIEKRQSVAFWCNPISGHATLYWYQQILGQGPKLLIQFQNNGVVDDSQLPKDRFSAERLKGVDSTLKIQPAKLEDSAVYLCASSLVPRETQYFGPGTRLLVL.

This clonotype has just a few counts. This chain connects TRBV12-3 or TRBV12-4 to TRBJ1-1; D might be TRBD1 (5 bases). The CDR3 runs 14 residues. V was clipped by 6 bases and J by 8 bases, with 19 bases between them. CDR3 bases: TGTGCCAGCAGACGCCCTGCGGGGGTGGGAGAAGCTTTCTTT. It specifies CASRRPAGVGEAFF.

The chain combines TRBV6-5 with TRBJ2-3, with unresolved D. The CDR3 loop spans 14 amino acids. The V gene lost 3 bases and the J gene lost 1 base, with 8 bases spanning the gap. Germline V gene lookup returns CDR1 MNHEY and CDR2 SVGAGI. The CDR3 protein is CASSYRPGTDTQYF. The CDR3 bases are TGTGCCAGCAGTTATCGACCAGGCACAGATACGCAGTATTTT.

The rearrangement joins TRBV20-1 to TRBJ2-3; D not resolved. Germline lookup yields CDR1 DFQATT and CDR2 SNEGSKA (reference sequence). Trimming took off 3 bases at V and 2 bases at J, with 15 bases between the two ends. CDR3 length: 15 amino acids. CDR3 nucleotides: TGCAGTGCTAGTGCGAGGCCAGCCTACACAGATACGCAGTATTTT. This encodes CSASARPAYTDTQYF.

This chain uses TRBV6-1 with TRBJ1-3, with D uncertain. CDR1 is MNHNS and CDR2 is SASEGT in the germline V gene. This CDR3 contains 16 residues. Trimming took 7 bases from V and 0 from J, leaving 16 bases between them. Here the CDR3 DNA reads TGTGCCAGCACCCCGGGCCCAGTAAACTCTGGAAACACCATATATTTT. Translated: CASTPGPVNSGNTIYF.

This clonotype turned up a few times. DNA for the CDR3: TGTGCCAGCAGCCACTCGACTAGCGGGGGGGTTTATGAGCAGTTCTTC. This codes for CASSHSTSGGVYEQFF. J is TRBJ2-1 and V is TRBV3-1, with TRBD2 matching 14 bases. Per germline, CDR1 LGHDT and CDR2 YNNKEL (reference sequence). The CDR3 spans 16 residues. V lost 3 bases and J lost 8; bases outside the gene matches: 6.

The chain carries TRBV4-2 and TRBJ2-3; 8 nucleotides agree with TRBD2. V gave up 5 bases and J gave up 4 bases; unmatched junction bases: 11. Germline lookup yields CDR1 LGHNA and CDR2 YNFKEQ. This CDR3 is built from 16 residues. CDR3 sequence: CASSAFLRRGADTQYF. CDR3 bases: TGTGCCAGCAGCGCCTTTCTGCGGCGGGGGGCAGATACGCAGTATTTT.

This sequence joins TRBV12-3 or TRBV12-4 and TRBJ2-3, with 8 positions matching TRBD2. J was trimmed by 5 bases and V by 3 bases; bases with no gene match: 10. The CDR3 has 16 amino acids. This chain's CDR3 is CASSFPWGAGGDTQYF. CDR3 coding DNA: TGTGCCAGCAGTTTCCCGTGGGGGGCGGGGGGAGATACGCAGTATTTT.

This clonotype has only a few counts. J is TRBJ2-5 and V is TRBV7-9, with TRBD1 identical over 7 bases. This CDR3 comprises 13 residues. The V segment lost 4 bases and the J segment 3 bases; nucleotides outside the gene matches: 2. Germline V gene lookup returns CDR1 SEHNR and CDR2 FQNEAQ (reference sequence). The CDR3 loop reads CASSYQGEETQYF. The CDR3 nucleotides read TGTGCCAGCAGCTATCAGGGGGAAGAGACCCAGTACTTC.

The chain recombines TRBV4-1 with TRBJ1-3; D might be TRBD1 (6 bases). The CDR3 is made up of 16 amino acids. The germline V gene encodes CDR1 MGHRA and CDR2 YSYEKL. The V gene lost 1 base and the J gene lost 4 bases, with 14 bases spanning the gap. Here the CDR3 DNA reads TGCGCCAGCAGCCAAGCGGGGTGGACAGCAGGAAACACCATATATTTT. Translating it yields CASSQAGWTAGNTIYF.

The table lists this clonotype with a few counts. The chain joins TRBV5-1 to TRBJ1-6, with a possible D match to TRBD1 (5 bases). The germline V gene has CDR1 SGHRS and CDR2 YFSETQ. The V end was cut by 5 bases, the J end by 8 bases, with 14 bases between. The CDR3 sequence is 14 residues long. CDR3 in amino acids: CASSPGFEDSPLHF. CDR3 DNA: TGCGCCAGCAGTCCAGGGTTTGAGGATTCACCCCTCCACTTT.

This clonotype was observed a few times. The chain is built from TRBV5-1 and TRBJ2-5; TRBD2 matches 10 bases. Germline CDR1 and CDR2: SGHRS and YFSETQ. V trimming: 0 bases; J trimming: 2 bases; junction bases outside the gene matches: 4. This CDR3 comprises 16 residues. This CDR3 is CASSLEASGGQETQYF. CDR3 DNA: TGCGCCAGCAGCTTGGAGGCTAGCGGGGGTCAAGAGACCCAGTACTTC.

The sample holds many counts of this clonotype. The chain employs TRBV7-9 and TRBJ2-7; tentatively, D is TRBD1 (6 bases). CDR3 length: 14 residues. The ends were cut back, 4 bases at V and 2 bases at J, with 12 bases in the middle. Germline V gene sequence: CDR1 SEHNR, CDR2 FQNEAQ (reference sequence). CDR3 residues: CASSSGDRTYEQYF. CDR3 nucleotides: TGTGCCAGCAGCTCCGGTGACAGGACCTACGAGCAGTACTTC.

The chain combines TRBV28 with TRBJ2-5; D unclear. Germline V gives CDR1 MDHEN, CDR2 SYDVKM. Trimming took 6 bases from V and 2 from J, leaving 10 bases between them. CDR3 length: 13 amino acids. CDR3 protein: CASSGRAQETQYF. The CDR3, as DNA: TGTGCCAGCAGCGGACGGGCTCAAGAGACCCAGTACTTC. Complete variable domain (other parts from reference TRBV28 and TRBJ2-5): DVKVTQSSRYLVKRTGEKVFLECVQDMDHENMFWYRQDPGLGLRLIYFSYDVKMKEKGDIPEGYSVSREKKERFSLILESASTNQTSMYLCASSGRAQETQYFGPGTRLLVL.

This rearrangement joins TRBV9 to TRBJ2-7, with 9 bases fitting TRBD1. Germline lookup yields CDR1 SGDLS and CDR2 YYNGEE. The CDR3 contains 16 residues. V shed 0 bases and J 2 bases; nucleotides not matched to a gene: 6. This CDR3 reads CASSVAATGGPYEQYF. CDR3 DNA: TGTGCCAGCAGCGTAGCGGCCACAGGGGGCCCCTACGAGCAGTACTTC. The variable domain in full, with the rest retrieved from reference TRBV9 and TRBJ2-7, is DSGVTQTPKHLITATGQRVTLRCSPRSGDLSVYWYQQSLDQGLQFLIQYYNGEERAKGNILERFSAQQFPDLHSELNLSSLELGDSALYFCASSVAATGGPYEQYFGPGTRLTVT.

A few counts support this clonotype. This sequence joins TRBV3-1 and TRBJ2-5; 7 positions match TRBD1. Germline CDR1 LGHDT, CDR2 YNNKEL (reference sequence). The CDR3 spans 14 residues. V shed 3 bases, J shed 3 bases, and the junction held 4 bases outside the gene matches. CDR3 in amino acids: CASSHRQGKETQYF. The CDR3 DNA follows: TGTGCCAGCAGCCATCGACAGGGCAAAGAGACCCAGTACTTC.

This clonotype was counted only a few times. Here the CDR3 DNA reads TGTGCCATCAGTGTCGGACTAGCCACGACCGGGGAGCTGTTTTTT. This translates into CAISVGLATTGELFF. The chain recombines TRBV10-3 with TRBJ2-2, with 8 bases matching TRBD2. The junction had 6 bases not matched to a gene; V was cut back by 4 bases and J by 5 bases. The germline gives CDR1 ENHRY, CDR2 SYGVKD. The CDR3 is made up of 15 amino acids.

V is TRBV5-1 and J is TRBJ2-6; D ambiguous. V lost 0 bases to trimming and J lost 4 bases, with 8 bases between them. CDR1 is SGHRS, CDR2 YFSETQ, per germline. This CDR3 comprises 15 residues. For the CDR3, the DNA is TGCGCCAGCAGCTTGGCAGTAGCAGGGGCCAACGTCCTGACTTTC. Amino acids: CASSLAVAGANVLTF. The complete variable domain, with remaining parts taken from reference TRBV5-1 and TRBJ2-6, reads KAGVTQTPRYLIKTRGQQVTLSCSPISGHRSVSWYQQTPGQGLQFLFEYFSETQRNKGNFPGRFSGRQFSNSRSEMNVSTLELGDSALYLCASSLAVAGANVLTFGAGSRLTVL.

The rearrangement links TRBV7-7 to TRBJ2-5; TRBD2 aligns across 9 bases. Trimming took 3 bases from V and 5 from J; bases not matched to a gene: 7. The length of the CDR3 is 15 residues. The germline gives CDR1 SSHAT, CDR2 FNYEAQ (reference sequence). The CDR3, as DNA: TGTGCCAGCAGCTTGGGCGGGGGGGCCGCGGAGACCCAGTACTTC. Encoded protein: CASSLGGGAAETQYF.

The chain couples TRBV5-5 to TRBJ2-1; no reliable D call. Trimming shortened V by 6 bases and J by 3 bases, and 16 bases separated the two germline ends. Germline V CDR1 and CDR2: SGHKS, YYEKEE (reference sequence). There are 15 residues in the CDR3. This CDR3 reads CASNPEFPVYNEQFF. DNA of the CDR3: TGTGCCAGCAACCCTGAATTTCCGGTCTACAATGAGCAGTTCTTC.

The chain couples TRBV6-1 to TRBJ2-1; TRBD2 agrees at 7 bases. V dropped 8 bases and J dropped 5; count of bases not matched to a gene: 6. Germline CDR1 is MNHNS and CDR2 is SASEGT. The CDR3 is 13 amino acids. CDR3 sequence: CASGRVWDNEQFF. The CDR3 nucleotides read TGTGCCAGCGGGAGGGTGTGGGACAATGAGCAGTTCTTC.

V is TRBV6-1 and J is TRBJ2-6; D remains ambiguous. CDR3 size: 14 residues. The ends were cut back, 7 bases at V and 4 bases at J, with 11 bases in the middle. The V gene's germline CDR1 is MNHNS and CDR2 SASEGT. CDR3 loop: CASTQFPGANVLTF. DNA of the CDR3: TGTGCCAGCACGCAGTTCCCCGGGGCCAACGTCCTGACTTTC.